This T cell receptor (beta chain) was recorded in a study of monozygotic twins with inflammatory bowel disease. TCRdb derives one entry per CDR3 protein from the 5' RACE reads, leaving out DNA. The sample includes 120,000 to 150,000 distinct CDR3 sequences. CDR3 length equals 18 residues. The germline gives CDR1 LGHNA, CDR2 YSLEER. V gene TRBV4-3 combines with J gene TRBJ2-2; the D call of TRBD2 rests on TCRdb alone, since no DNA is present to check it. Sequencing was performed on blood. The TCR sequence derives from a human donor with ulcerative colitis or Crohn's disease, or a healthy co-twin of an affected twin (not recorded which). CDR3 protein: CASSQEAGLAGVAGELFF.